What follows is one T cell receptor (beta chain) and its context. Antigen: not known. This sample was included in a study of Ad26.COV2.S vaccination and SARS-CoV-2 variants. Findings and caveats of the study: Reportedly, after vaccination the spike-specific CD8+ and CD4+ T cell responses displayed substantial breadth. Recipients given vaccine exceeded placebo recipients in spike-specific TCR breadth.

The CDR3 totals 17 residues. Germline V CDR1 and CDR2: LNHDA, SQIVND (reference sequence). V shed 7 bases and J 2 bases; nucleotides not matched to a gene: 7. Some clones are missing from TCRdb's copy, which holds only in-frame ones; the method was immunoSEQ multiplex PCR. The repertoire consists of about 180,000 clones, with around 90% occurring once and the leading ten covering around 6.3%. V is TRBV19 and J is TRBJ2-2, with 13 bases aligning to TRBD2. The material was peripheral blood, obtained after recovery from COVID-19. The receptor was derived from a human donor who had recovered from COVID-19. The DNA for the CDR3 is TGTGCCAGTACCGGGGGACTAGCGGGACCCAACACCGGGGAGCTGTTTTTT. The encoded protein is CASTGGLAGPNTGELFF. Full variable domain (rest looked up from reference TRBV19 and TRBJ2-2): DGGITQSPKYLFRKEGQNVTLSCEQNLNHDAMYWYRQDPGQGLRLIYYSQIVNDFQKGDIAEGYSVSREKKESFPLTVTSAQKNPTAFYLCASTGGLAGPNTGELFFGEGSRLTVL.